This TCR beta chain comes out of a study of blood T cell repertoires in COVID-19. The wider study: There were acute and convalescent COVID-19 samples, and they came from the United States, Italy and Spain.

The CDR3 is 13 amino acids. V gave up 4 bases and J gave up 7 bases; unmatched junction bases: 2. The germline CDR1 and CDR2 sequences are SGHAT and FQNNGV. The repertoire was sequenced with immunoSEQ multiplex PCR; TCRdb's copy has only in-frame clones and lacks some. Of 250,000 to 350,000 clones in the sample, more than 70% were seen once. The TCR originated in a woman aged 45-65 years who had recovered from COVID-19. The V call is TRBV11-2, the J call TRBJ2-1; 9 nucleotides match TRBD1. Sequencing was performed on peripheral blood. CDR3 in DNA: TGTGCCAGCAGCTCCGACAGGGGGAATGAGCAGTTCTTC. Amino acid sequence: CASSSDRGNEQFF.